Listed here are 13 T cell receptor beta chains from one sample, sequenced in a study. TCRdb independently ran MiXCR on the 5' RACE reads; one entry per CDR3 protein. The table shows about 54,000 distinct CDR3 sequences, with roughly 17% occurring only once. The specimen sequenced was naive CD4+ T cells sorted from blood. Indicated subset: naive CD4+ T cells, CD4+CD45RA+CD25-. These receptors all come from a female donor with breast cancer.

The sample holds a few counts of this clonotype. The chain has TRBV7-8 and TRBJ2-6; D is unclear. In germline, CDR1 is SGHVS, CDR2 FQNEAQ. The V gene lost 5 bases and the J gene lost 0 bases, with 8 bases spanning the gap. The CDR3 runs to 15 residues. The chain's CDR3 is CASSLRSSGANVLTF. Written as DNA, the CDR3 is TGTGCCAGCAGCCTTAGGAGCTCTGGGGCCAACGTCCTGACTTTC.

This chain joins TRBV20-1 and TRBJ2-5; TRBD1 agrees at 8 bases. From germline, CDR1 is DFQATT and CDR2 SNEGSKA (reference sequence). CDR3 length equals 13 residues. V lost 5 bases to trimming and J lost 5 bases; unmatched junction nucleotides: 7. The CDR3 protein is CSAPQGARETQYF. For the CDR3, the DNA is TGCAGTGCTCCCCAGGGGGCCAGGGAGACCCAGTACTTC.

This clonotype turned up a few times. V and J are TRBV5-1 and TRBJ2-7; TRBD1 might be the D (6 bases). Germline V lookup: CDR1 SGHRS, CDR2 YFSETQ. Trimming shortened V by 4 bases and J by 1 base, and 12 bases separated the two germline ends. The CDR3 runs to 14 residues. This CDR3 is CASSPSGTSYEQYF. The CDR3 bases are TGCGCCAGCAGCCCTTCAGGGACATCCTACGAGCAGTACTTC.

A remark on this clonotype: A much larger clonotype is one base distant, so this may be a read error. V is TRBV18 and J is TRBJ1-2; D might be TRBD1 (6 bases). This CDR3 has 15 amino acids. Per the germline V gene, CDR1 is KGHSH and CDR2 is LQKENI. Trimming removed 4 bases from V and 4 bases from J, with 16 bases in between. DNA of the CDR3: TGTGCCAGCTCACTAAGCGCTGGACAGCCCTATGGCTACACCTTC. Translating it yields CASSLSAGQPYGYTF.

This clonotype turned up a few times. This chain connects TRBV27 to TRBJ1-1; tentatively, D is TRBD1 (5 bases). CDR1 and CDR2 (germline): MNHEY, SMNVEV (reference sequence). V was pared by 5 bases and J by 4 bases, with 17 bases between. The CDR3 extends over 15 amino acids. CDR3 DNA sequence: TGTGCCAGCAGTCTAAACCTCGCAGGGCTCACTGAAGCTTTCTTT. This sequence encodes CASSLNLAGLTEAFF.

This clonotype was seen a handful of times. A read error is likely, as this CDR3 ends without the conserved phenylalanine or tryptophan. This CDR3 reads CASSTWTAITDTQYS. The CDR3 DNA reads TGTGCCAGCAGCACCTGGACGGCCATCACAGATACGCAGTATTCT. The chain recombines TRBV7-6 with TRBJ2-3; D is unresolved. CDR3 length: 15 residues. V lost 5 bases and J 2 bases, leaving 14 bases between the germline ends. The germline gives CDR1 SGHVS, CDR2 FNYEAQ.

A word on this clonotype: Compared with germline, one end of the junction differs, possibly owing to a read error. The rearrangement joins TRBV4-1 to TRBJ1-2; D unclear. The CDR3 runs 16 residues. Germline V gives CDR1 MGHRA, CDR2 YSYEKL. CDR3 amino acids: CASSQVNLVSYDGCTF. The CDR3 DNA follows: TGCGCCAGCAGCCAAGTCAATCTAGTCAGTTATGATGGCTGCACCTTC.

This clonotype was observed a handful of times. The V call is TRBV5-1, the J call TRBJ2-5, with no clear D. Per the germline V gene, CDR1 is SGHRS and CDR2 is YFSETQ. The CDR3 covers 14 residues. V was shortened by 0 bases and J by 5 bases, with 11 bases between the two germline ends. CDR3 sequence reads: CASSLGWQRETQYF. The CDR3 bases are TGCGCCAGCAGCTTGGGCTGGCAACGGGAGACCCAGTACTTC.

The chain is built from TRBV20-1 and TRBJ2-1; 15 positions match TRBD2. The CDR3 spans 14 residues. Unmatched junction bases numbered 6, after V lost 8 bases and J lost 7 bases. Germline CDR1 is DFQATT and CDR2 is SNEGSKA (reference sequence). DNA for the CDR3: TGCAGTACCTGCGGGACTAGCGGGAGGAATGAGCAGTTCTTC. This translates into CSTCGTSGRNEQFF.

This clonotype has at least ten counts. The chain recombines TRBV7-2 with TRBJ2-5, with D maybe TRBD2 (6 bases). V was cut by 2 bases and J by 2 bases, with 15 bases left in between. This CDR3 comprises 16 residues. Germline V lookup: CDR1 SGHTA, CDR2 FQGNSA. The CDR3 DNA reads TGTGCCAGCAGCTTAACCGCCGCCCGGGGGCAAGAGACCCAGTACTTC. It is translated as CASSLTAARGQETQYF.

The chain has TRBV5-1 and TRBJ2-7, with 8 bases aligning to TRBD2. Germline CDR1 and CDR2: SGHRS and YFSETQ. The length of the CDR3 is 15 residues. Losses at the gene ends were 1 base for V and 4 bases for J; bases not matched to a gene: 7. The CDR3 DNA reads TGCGCCAGCAGCTTGTTTTGGGGACTAGTGTACGAGCAGTACTTC. Its protein product is CASSLFWGLVYEQYF.

This clonotype was counted between two and nine times. The chain is built from TRBV6-1 and TRBJ1-1, with 9 bases lining up with TRBD1. The germline CDR1 and CDR2 sequences are MNHNS and SASEGT. V dropped 3 bases and J dropped 1; count of bases not matched to a gene: 3. The CDR3 is 15 amino acids. CDR3: CASSDDRGKNTEAFF. For the CDR3, the DNA is TGTGCCAGCAGTGACGACAGGGGGAAGAACACTGAAGCTTTCTTT.

Concerning this clonotype: This could be a read error, since a much larger clone is one nucleotide away. The chain links TRBV5-1 to TRBJ1-1; 12 bases line up with TRBD1. The CDR3 totals 17 residues. Per germline, CDR1 SGHRS and CDR2 YFSETQ. With 4 bases clipped from V and 6 bases from J, the junction kept 13 bases outside the gene matches. The CDR3 region has the DNA TGCGCCAGCAGCGATGTAGGGACAGGGGGCGTATCCCCTGAAGCTTTCTTT. Translating gives CASSDVGTGGVSPEAFF.